The 32 T cell receptor beta chains in this list originate from one sample, sequenced in a study of CD8 T cells in ankylosing spondylitis. TCRdb used MiXCR to reprocess the 5' RACE reads, holding one entry per CDR3 protein. The sample contains around 22,000 distinct CDR3 sequences, 10% to 15% of which appear only once. The sequencing input was blood. These receptor sequences come from a male donor with ankylosing spondylitis or in good health (not recorded which).

This clonotype was recorded many times. The chain employs TRBV9 and TRBJ2-7; TRBD2 might be the D (5 bases). The CDR3 totals 13 residues. V was clipped by 0 bases and J by 7 bases, with 11 bases between them. Germline-derived CDR1 and CDR2 are SGDLS and YYNGEE. CDR3 region: CASSVEPGKEQYF. The CDR3 DNA reads TGTGCCAGCAGCGTAGAGCCGGGGAAAGAGCAGTACTTC.

This clonotype was detected many times. CDR3 region: CSADRGSYEQYF. CDR3 in DNA: TGCAGTGCGGACAGGGGATCCTACGAGCAGTACTTC. The genes are TRBV20-1 and TRBJ2-7; TRBD1 matches 9 bases. Germline lookup yields CDR1 DFQATT and CDR2 SNEGSKA (reference sequence). Trimming took 6 bases from V and 1 from J; bases not matched to a gene: 1. The CDR3 is 12 residues long.

This clonotype was observed many times. The rearrangement links TRBV5-1 to TRBJ2-2, with D possibly being TRBD2 (6 bases). CDR1 is SGHRS, CDR2 YFSETQ, per germline. The CDR3 covers 15 residues. The V end was cut by 1 base, the J end by 0 bases, with 7 bases between. The CDR3 DNA sequence: TGCGCCAGCAGCTTGTGGGGGGCGAACACCGGGGAGCTGTTTTTT. Protein product: CASSLWGANTGELFF.

The genes are TRBV10-3 and TRBJ2-7, with 11 bases lining up with TRBD2. V trimming: 1 base; J trimming: 0 bases; junction bases outside the gene matches: 5. The CDR3 has 17 residues. The germline V gene has CDR1 ENHRY and CDR2 SYGVKD. This chain's CDR3 is CAISEYPSGRSSYEQYF. CDR3 sequence (DNA): TGTGCCATCAGTGAGTACCCTAGCGGGAGGAGCTCCTACGAGCAGTACTTC.

CDR3 in DNA: TGCAGTGCTAGCTCGGGACAGATTATCGAAAAACTGTTTTTT. It encodes CSASSGQIIEKLFF. This rearrangement joins TRBV20-1 to TRBJ1-4, with 7 nucleotides matching TRBD1. V was pared by 3 bases and J by 8 bases, with 9 bases of the junction left unmatched. The germline V gene encodes CDR1 DFQATT and CDR2 SNEGSKA (reference sequence). This CDR3 spans 14 amino acids.

This clonotype was seen ten or more times. This sequence joins TRBV7-2 and TRBJ1-1; no clear D. This CDR3 spans 13 amino acids. Trimming cost V 5 bases and J 1 base, with 8 bases left between them. Germline CDR1 and CDR2: SGHTA and FQGNSA. In DNA, the CDR3 is TGTGCCAGCAGCCGAGCGGCGAACACTGAAGCTTTCTTT. This sequence encodes CASSRAANTEAFF.

This clonotype has only a few counts. This chain joins TRBV6-5 and TRBJ2-3; 7 bases are shared with TRBD2. J was trimmed by 2 bases and V by 4 bases; bases with no gene match: 3. The CDR3 is made up of 14 amino acids. Germline lookup yields CDR1 MNHEY and CDR2 SVGAGI. CDR3 DNA sequence: TGTGCCAGCAGTTTAGCGGGTCCCACAGATACGCAGTATTTT. The encoded protein is CASSLAGPTDTQYF.

This clonotype was seen repeatedly, ten times or more. The gene calls are TRBV11-2 and TRBJ2-3; no reliable D call. CDR1 and CDR2 from the germline V gene are SGHAT and FQNNGV. Trimming pared 1 base from V and 6 bases from J, leaving 8 bases between. This CDR3 is 13 amino acids long. CDR3 nucleotide sequence: TGTGCCAGCAGCTTAGGGTTGGGGGATACGCAGTATTTT. This encodes CASSLGLGDTQYF. The whole variable domain, remainder taken from reference TRBV11-2 and TRBJ2-3, is EAGVAQSPRYKIIEKRQSVAFWCNPISGHATLYWYQQILGQGPKLLIQFQNNGVVDDSQLPKDRFSAERLKGVDSTLKIQPAKLEDSAVYLCASSLGLGDTQYFGPGTRLTVL.

The table lists this clonotype with a few counts. This rearrangement joins TRBV3-1 to TRBJ2-5, with 8 bases that match TRBD1. The CDR3 length is 16 residues. The V gene end was trimmed by 1 base and the J gene end by 4 bases; junction bases not matched to a gene: 8. Germline-derived CDR1 and CDR2 are LGHDT and YNNKEL (reference sequence). The chain's CDR3 is CASSQALQGAGETQYF. The CDR3 bases are TGTGCCAGCAGCCAAGCACTTCAGGGGGCTGGAGAGACCCAGTACTTC.

This clonotype was seen only a few times. The rearrangement uses TRBV28 and TRBJ2-2; 11 nucleotides agree with TRBD1. The CDR3 is 17 amino acids. Trimming took 4 bases from V and 4 from J; bases not matched to a gene: 8. The V gene's germline CDR1 is MDHEN and CDR2 SYDVKM. The CDR3 sequence is CASSSGQGGLGTGELFF. The CDR3 DNA follows: TGTGCCAGCAGTTCGGGACAGGGGGGTCTGGGCACCGGGGAGCTGTTTTTT.

The V gene is TRBV29-1, the J gene TRBJ2-3; TRBD1 is a possible D gene (7 bases). Germline V lookup: CDR1 SQVTM, CDR2 ANQGSEA. V lost 4 bases, J lost 1 base, and 12 bases lay in between. CDR3 length: 14 residues. The CDR3 coding sequence is TGCAGCGTTGCCCAGGGGGGCGGCACAGATACGCAGTATTTT. Amino acids: CSVAQGGGTDTQYF.

In its sample, this clonotype is medium-sized (0.01 to 0.1%). This chain connects TRBV27 to TRBJ1-1, with D possibly being TRBD1 (6 bases). Germline assignment: CDR1 MNHEY and CDR2 SMNVEV (reference sequence). The CDR3 totals 15 residues. Trimming removed 6 bases at V and 11 bases at J, with 25 bases between. CDR3 in amino acids: CASSLSGGTTQGAFF. The CDR3, as DNA: TGTGCCAGCAGCCTTTCCGGCGGGACCACCCAGGGGGCTTTCTTT.

This clonotype was seen a handful of times. CDR3 sequence (DNA): TGTGCCAGCAGTTACGACGGGAGTGGAGCAGATACGCAGTATTTT. This translates into CASSYDGSGADTQYF. V is TRBV6-5 and J is TRBJ2-3, with TRBD2 as a possible D gene (6 bases). Germline V gene sequence: CDR1 MNHEY, CDR2 SVGAGI. The V end lost 2 bases, the J end lost 4 bases, and 13 bases lay between the germline ends. The CDR3 contains 15 residues.

This clonotype was seen more than once but under ten times. The chain has TRBV6-5 and TRBJ2-1, with D possibly TRBD2 on 6 matching bases. The CDR3 is made up of 12 amino acids. CDR1 is MNHEY and CDR2 is SVGAGI in the germline V gene. With 6 bases removed from V and 9 bases from J, the gap between germline ends came to 12 bases. The CDR3 DNA follows: TGTGCCAGCAGCCGACTAGTAAGTGAGCAGTTCTTC. This codes for CASSRLVSEQFF.

This clonotype was seen many times. The CDR3 nucleotides are TGTGCCAGCAGCTTGTCGGGAGGCTTGGCAGATACGCAGTATTTT. Residues: CASSLSGGLADTQYF. The J gene is TRBJ2-3, the V gene TRBV7-2; 7 bases are shared with TRBD2. This CDR3 has 15 amino acids. Germline loops: CDR1 SGHTA, CDR2 FQGNSA. V trimming: 3 bases; J trimming: 4 bases; junction bases outside the gene matches: 7.

The genes are TRBV11-2 and TRBJ2-1, with 7 nucleotides matching TRBD2. Germline CDR1 and CDR2: SGHAT and FQNNGV. The CDR3 totals 15 residues. V lost 3 bases and J lost 7; bases outside the gene matches: 9. CDR3: CASSLGRSGTNEQFF. The CDR3 nucleotides read TGTGCCAGCAGCTTGGGGCGGAGCGGGACGAATGAGCAGTTCTTC.

This clonotype has just a few counts. The chain's CDR3 is CASSQVAVGAQTDTQYF. The CDR3 DNA is TGCGCCAGCAGCCAAGTGGCGGTGGGGGCGCAAACAGATACGCAGTATTTT. V and J are TRBV4-3 and TRBJ2-3, with a weak D call TRBD1 (6 bases). Trimming took off 1 base at V and 3 bases at J, with 17 bases between the two ends. Germline CDR1 reads LGHNA; CDR2 reads YSLEER. This CDR3 contains 17 residues.

This clonotype has at least ten counts. J is TRBJ2-5 and V is TRBV20-1, with D perhaps assigned TRBD1 or TRBD2 (6 bases each). The CDR3 is 12 residues long. Germline V lookup: CDR1 DFQATT, CDR2 SNEGSKA (reference sequence). Trimming cost V 5 bases and J 5 bases, with 12 bases left between them. The CDR3: CSAPRGVETQYF. DNA of the CDR3: TGCAGTGCTCCGAGGGGGGTGGAGACCCAGTACTTC.

This clonotype was counted a few times. The chain is built from TRBV5-6 and TRBJ2-2; 12 nucleotides agree with TRBD2. In germline, CDR1 is SGHDT, CDR2 YYEEEE. This CDR3 contains 16 residues. Trimming at V came to 4 bases and at J to 8 bases, leaving 9 bases not matched to a gene. The chain's CDR3 is CASSHRLAGAAGELFF. CDR3 sequence (DNA): TGTGCCAGCAGCCATCGACTAGCGGGAGCTGCAGGGGAGCTGTTTTTT.

This clonotype was seen repeatedly, ten times or more. V and J are TRBV9 and TRBJ1-1; D is unresolved. The CDR3 covers 14 residues. Germline assignment: CDR1 SGDLS and CDR2 YYNGEE. V was shortened by 0 bases and J by 5 bases, with 11 bases between the two germline ends. The CDR3 protein is CASSVVYTGTEAFF. Written as DNA, the CDR3 is TGTGCCAGCAGCGTAGTCTATACGGGGACTGAAGCTTTCTTT.

This clonotype was seen only a few times. The V gene is TRBV21-1, the J gene TRBJ2-7; the listed D gene, TRBD2, was not tested against the DNA. TRBV21-1 is a listed pseudogene. CDR3 length equals 13 residues. For the CDR3, the DNA is TGTGCCAGCCTTAGCGGGCCGCGGCGGGAGCAGTACTTC. Encoded protein: CASLSGPRREQYF.

The chain uses TRBV20-1 and TRBJ1-5, with TRBD1 matching over 7 bases. Per germline, CDR1 DFQATT and CDR2 SNEGSKA (reference sequence). J lost 4 bases, V lost 6 bases, and 6 bases had no gene match. This CDR3 has 13 residues. The chain's CDR3 is CSANDRANQPQHF. The CDR3 nucleotides read TGCAGTGCGAACGACAGGGCTAATCAGCCCCAGCATTTT.

In this sample, this clonotype turned up many times. This rearrangement joins TRBV7-9 to TRBJ1-1; no clear D gene. This CDR3 contains 16 residues. Germline V gene lookup returns CDR1 SEHNR and CDR2 FQNEAQ (reference sequence). Trimming stripped 5 bases from V and 1 base from J, with 17 bases between. CDR3: CASSLRLLQRNTEAFF. For the CDR3, the DNA is TGTGCCAGCAGCCTCCGATTATTACAACGGAACACTGAAGCTTTCTTT. The variable domain in full, with the rest retrieved from reference TRBV7-9 and TRBJ1-1, is DTGVSQNPRHKITKRGQNVTFRCDPISEHNRLYWYRQTLGQGPEFLTYFQNEAQLEKSRLLSDRFSAERPKGSFSTLEIQRTEQGDSAMYLCASSLRLLQRNTEAFFGQGTRLTVV.

This clonotype has a count of ten or more. The chain carries TRBV5-1 and TRBJ2-7, with 9 nucleotides matching TRBD1. Germline values: CDR1 SGHRS, CDR2 YFSETQ. The CDR3 is made up of 16 amino acids. J lost 5 bases, V lost 3 bases, and 12 bases had no gene match. The CDR3 reads CASSSDPGQGVNEQYV. The CDR3, as DNA: TGCGCCAGCAGCTCTGATCCGGGACAGGGAGTTAACGAGCAGTACGTC.

The V and J genes are TRBV20-1 and TRBJ2-2; 9 nucleotides align to TRBD2. Trimming removed 1 base from V and 0 bases from J; junction bases left unmatched: 9. The CDR3 is 18 amino acids. Germline-derived CDR1 and CDR2 are DFQATT and SNEGSKA (reference sequence). CDR3 sequence reads: CSARGVLAGSTNTGELFF. The CDR3 DNA sequence: TGCAGTGCTAGAGGGGTCCTAGCGGGATCTACGAACACCGGGGAGCTGTTTTTT.

This clonotype was detected ten times or more. V is TRBV7-2 and J is TRBJ1-6; D unclear. The length of the CDR3 is 15 residues. CDR1 is SGHTA and CDR2 is FQGNSA in the germline V gene. Trimming took 6 bases from V and 12 from J, leaving 21 bases between them. The CDR3, as DNA: TGTGCCAGCAGGCTTAGATCTTTGACGGGAGGACCCCTCCACTTT. The encoded protein is CASRLRSLTGGPLHF.

This clonotype was counted many times. The genes are TRBV10-3 and TRBJ2-6, with D perhaps TRBD1 (6 bases). From germline, CDR1 is ENHRY and CDR2 SYGVKD. Trimming cost V 11 bases and J 1 base, with 15 bases left between them. CDR3 size: 15 residues. CDR3 in DNA: TGTGCCGCCAGGACAGAATTGTCTGGGGCCAACGTCCTGACTTTC. This sequence encodes CAARTELSGANVLTF.

This clonotype was detected only a few times. The rearrangement uses TRBV20-1 and TRBJ2-6; D is uncertain. The V gene's germline CDR1 is DFQATT and CDR2 SNEGSKA (reference sequence). This CDR3 spans 17 amino acids. Trimming stripped 5 bases from V and 0 bases from J, with 17 bases between. CDR3 residues: CSAPPRRSPSGANVLTF. As DNA, the CDR3 is TGCAGTGCTCCCCCCCGGAGATCCCCCTCTGGGGCCAACGTCCTGACTTTC.

The rearrangement joins TRBV5-1 to TRBJ1-2; weak D call: TRBD1 (5 bases). The length of the CDR3 is 16 residues. Trimming removed 4 bases at V and 2 bases at J, with 18 bases between. In germline, CDR1 is SGHRS, CDR2 YFSETQ. The CDR3 sequence is CASSQNMATANYGYTF. The CDR3 region has the DNA TGCGCCAGCAGCCAGAATATGGCGACAGCGAACTATGGCTACACCTTC. Together with reference TRBV5-1 and TRBJ1-2, the CDR3 gives the full variable domain: KAGVTQTPRYLIKTRGQQVTLSCSPISGHRSVSWYQQTPGQGLQFLFEYFSETQRNKGNFPGRFSGRQFSNSRSEMNVSTLELGDSALYLCASSQNMATANYGYTFGSGTRLTVV.

This clonotype was recorded at least ten times. CDR3 amino acids: CASSIRAGGRTDTQYF. DNA for the CDR3: TGTGCCAGCAGCATCAGAGCGGGGGGACGCACAGATACGCAGTATTTT. This rearrangement joins TRBV7-2 to TRBJ2-3; 9 positions agree with TRBD2. Germline CDR1 SGHTA, CDR2 FQGNSA. The CDR3 runs 16 residues. J lost 1 base, V lost 5 bases, and 7 bases had no gene match.

The J gene is TRBJ2-1, the V gene TRBV7-3; 8 nucleotides line up with TRBD2. With V trimmed by 2 bases and J by 10 bases, 7 bases remained unmatched. The germline V gene encodes CDR1 SGHTA and CDR2 FQGTGA. This CDR3 region has 14 residues. The CDR3 sequence: CASSLGLAGIEQFF. CDR3 sequence (DNA): TGTGCCAGCAGCTTAGGGCTAGCGGGTATAGAGCAGTTCTTC.

This clonotype was counted many times. The chain couples TRBV20-1 to TRBJ1-1, with 8 bases matching TRBD1. This CDR3 region has 13 residues. CDR1 is DFQATT and CDR2 is SNEGSKA in the germline V gene (reference sequence). Trimming removed 5 bases from V and 5 bases from J; junction bases left unmatched: 7. CDR3: CSAFDRGGTEAFF. For the CDR3, the DNA is TGCAGTGCTTTTGACAGGGGTGGTACTGAAGCTTTCTTT.